What follows are 4 T cell receptor beta chains derived from one specimen sequenced in a study of CD8+CD57+ T cells in acquired aplastic anemia. The study profiled TCR beta VDJ and CDR3 using genomic DNA as template. TCRdb fed the reads into MiXCR, producing one record per CDR3 protein. This table has over 250,000 distinct CDR3 sequences, under 60% appearing once. Only patients with CD8+CD57+ cell expansion on flow cytometry were chosen for sequencing. Sequencing was performed on sorted CD4+, CD8+, or CD8+CD57+ T cells (not recorded which) from PBMCs. All receptors come from a human donor with aplastic anemia.

This clonotype was counted many times. The rearrangement joins TRBV3-1 to TRBJ2-5; 11 bases align to TRBD2. The trim removed 2 bases at V and 4 bases at J, leaving 3 bases unmatched. The length of the CDR3 is 15 residues. Germline values: CDR1 LGHDT, CDR2 YNNKEL (reference sequence). The CDR3 spells CASSQYLAGGETQYF. In DNA form, the CDR3 reads TGTGCCAGCAGCCAATACCTAGCGGGAGGAGAGACCCAGTACTTC.

J is TRBJ2-7 and V is TRBV9; 8 bases line up with TRBD2. This CDR3 has 15 residues. The ends lost 2 bases at V and 2 bases at J; junction bases unmatched: 6. Germline-derived CDR1 and CDR2 are SGDLS and YYNGEE. Here the CDR3 reads CASSVETSGPYEQYF. The CDR3 DNA sequence: TGTGCCAGCAGCGTTGAAACTAGCGGTCCCTACGAGCAGTACTTC.

This clonotype was seen at least ten times. The V gene is TRBV15, the J gene TRBJ2-2, with a possible D match to TRBD1 (6 bases). This CDR3 comprises 16 residues. Germline values: CDR1 LNHNV, CDR2 YYDKDF (reference sequence). With 3 bases removed from V and 1 base from J, the gap between germline ends came to 12 bases. CDR3 DNA: TGTGCCACCAGCAGGACGGACAGATTGAACACCGGGGAGCTGTTTTTT. Its protein product is CATSRTDRLNTGELFF. The entire variable domain, with the rest obtained from reference TRBV15 and TRBJ2-2, is as follows: DAMVIQNPRYQVTQFGKPVTLSCSQTLNHNVMYWYQQKSSQAPKLLFHYYDKDFNNEADTPDNFQSRRPNTSFCFLDIRSPGLGDTAMYLCATSRTDRLNTGELFFGEGSRLTVL.

The V gene is TRBV12-3 or TRBV12-4, the J gene TRBJ2-7; unclear D gene. Trimming removed 4 bases from V and 1 base from J, with 8 bases in between. The CDR3 extends over 13 amino acids. CDR3: CASSYTDSYEQYF. In DNA, the CDR3 is TGTGCCAGCAGTTACACAGATTCCTACGAGCAGTACTTC.